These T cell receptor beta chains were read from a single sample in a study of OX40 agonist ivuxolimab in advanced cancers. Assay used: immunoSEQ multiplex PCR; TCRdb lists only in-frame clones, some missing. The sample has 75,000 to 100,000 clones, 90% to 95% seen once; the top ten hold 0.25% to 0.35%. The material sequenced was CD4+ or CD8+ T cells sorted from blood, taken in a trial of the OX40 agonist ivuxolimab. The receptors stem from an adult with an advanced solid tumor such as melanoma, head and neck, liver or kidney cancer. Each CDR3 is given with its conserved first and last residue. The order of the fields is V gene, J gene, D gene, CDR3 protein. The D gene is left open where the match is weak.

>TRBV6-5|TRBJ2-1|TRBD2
CASSTQTSGTFF
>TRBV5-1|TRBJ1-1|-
CASSLAAGARGTEAFF
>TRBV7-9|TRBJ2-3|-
CASSLVGGDTQYF
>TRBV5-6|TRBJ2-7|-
CASSLVGQYEQYF
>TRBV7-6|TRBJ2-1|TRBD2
CASILPGGAGSGNEQFF
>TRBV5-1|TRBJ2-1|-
CASSPTGMPEQFF
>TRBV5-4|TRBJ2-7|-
CASSWDQGGREQYF
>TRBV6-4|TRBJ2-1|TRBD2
CASSPGLAYNEQFF
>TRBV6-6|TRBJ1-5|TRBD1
CASSYNAADREQPQHF
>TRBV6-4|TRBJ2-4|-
CASSDSQGVQYF
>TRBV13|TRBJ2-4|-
CASSLGGPYLEAKNIQYF
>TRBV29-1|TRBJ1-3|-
CSVQISGNTIYF
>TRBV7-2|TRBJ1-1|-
CASSLSGSTNTEAFF
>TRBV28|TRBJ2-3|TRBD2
CASGAGGRDTQYF
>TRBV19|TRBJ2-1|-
CASSTGWGPNEQFF
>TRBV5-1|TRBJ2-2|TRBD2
CASSLGLAVNTGELFF